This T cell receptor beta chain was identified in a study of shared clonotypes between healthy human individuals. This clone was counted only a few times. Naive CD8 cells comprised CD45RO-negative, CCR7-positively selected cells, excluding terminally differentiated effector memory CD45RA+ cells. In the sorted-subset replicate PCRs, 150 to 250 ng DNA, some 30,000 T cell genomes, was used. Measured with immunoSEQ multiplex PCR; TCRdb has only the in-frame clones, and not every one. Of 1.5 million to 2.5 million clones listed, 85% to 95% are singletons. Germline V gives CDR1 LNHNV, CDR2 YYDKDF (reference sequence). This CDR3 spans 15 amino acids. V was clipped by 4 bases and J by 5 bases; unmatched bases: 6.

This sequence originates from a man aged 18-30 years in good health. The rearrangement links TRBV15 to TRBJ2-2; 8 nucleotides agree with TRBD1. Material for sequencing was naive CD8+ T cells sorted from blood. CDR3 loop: CATSMDRARTGELFF. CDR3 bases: TGTGCCACCAGCATGGACAGGGCGCGAACCGGGGAGCTGTTTTTT. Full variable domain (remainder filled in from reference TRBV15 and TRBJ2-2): DAMVIQNPRYQVTQFGKPVTLSCSQTLNHNVMYWYQQKSSQAPKLLFHYYDKDFNNEADTPDNFQSRRPNTSFCFLDIRSPGLGDTAMYLCATSMDRARTGELFFGEGSRLTVL.